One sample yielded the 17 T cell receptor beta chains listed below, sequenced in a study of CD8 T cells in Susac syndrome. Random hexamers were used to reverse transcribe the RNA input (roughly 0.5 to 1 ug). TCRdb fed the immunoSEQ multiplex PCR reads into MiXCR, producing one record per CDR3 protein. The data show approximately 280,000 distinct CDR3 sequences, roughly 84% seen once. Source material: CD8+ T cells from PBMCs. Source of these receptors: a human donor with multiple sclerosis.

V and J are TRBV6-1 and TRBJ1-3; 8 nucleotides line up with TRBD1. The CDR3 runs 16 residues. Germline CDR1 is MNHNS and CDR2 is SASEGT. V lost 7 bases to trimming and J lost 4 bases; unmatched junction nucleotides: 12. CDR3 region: CASNGKTGDLGNTIYF. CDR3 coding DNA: TGTGCCAGCAATGGGAAGACAGGGGATCTCGGAAACACCATATATTTT.

The CDR3 DNA reads TGCAGCGTTGAGAATGGGGGTGGCTACACCTTC. Translating it yields CSVENGGGYTF. J is TRBJ1-2 and V is TRBV29-1; D is perhaps TRBD1 (5 bases). Germline CDR1 SQVTM, CDR2 ANQGSEA. The V end was cut by 3 bases, the J end by 7 bases, with 9 bases between. The CDR3 has 11 amino acids.

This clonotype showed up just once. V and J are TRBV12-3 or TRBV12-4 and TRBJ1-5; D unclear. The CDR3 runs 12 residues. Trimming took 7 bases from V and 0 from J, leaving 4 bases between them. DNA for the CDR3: TGTGCCAGCAAGGGTAGCAATCAGCCCCAGCATTTT. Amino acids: CASKGSNQPQHF.

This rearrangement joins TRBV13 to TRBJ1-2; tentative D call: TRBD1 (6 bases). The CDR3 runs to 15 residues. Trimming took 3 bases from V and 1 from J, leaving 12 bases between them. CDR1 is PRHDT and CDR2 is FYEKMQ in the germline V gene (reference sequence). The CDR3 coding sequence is TGTGCCAGCAGCTTTGGTCGGGGGCTTAACTATGGCTACACCTTC. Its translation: CASSFGRGLNYGYTF.

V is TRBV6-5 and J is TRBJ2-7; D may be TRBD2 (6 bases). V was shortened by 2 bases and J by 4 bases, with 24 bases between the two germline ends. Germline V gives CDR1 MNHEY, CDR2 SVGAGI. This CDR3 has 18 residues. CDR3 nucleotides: TGTGCCAGCAGTTACGCCTCGGACTCAATCCGGGGGTGGTACGAGCAGTACTTC. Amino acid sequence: CASSYASDSIRGWYEQYF.

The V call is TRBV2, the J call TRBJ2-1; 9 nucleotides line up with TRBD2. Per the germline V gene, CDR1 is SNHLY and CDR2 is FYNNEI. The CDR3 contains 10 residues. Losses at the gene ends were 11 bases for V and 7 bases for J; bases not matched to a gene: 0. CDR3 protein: CAAGGNEQFF. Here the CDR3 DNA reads TGTGCCGCGGGGGGGAATGAGCAGTTCTTC.

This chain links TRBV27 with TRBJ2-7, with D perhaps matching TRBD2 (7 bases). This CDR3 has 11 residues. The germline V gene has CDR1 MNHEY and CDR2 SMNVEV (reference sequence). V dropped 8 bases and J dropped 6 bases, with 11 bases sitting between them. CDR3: CASGRGVEQYF. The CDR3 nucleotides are TGTGCCAGCGGGAGGGGGGTCGAGCAGTACTTC.

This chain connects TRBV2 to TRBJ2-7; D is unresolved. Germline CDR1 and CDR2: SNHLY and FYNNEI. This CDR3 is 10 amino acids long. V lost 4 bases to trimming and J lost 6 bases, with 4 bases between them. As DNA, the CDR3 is TGTGCCAGCAGTGGATTCGAGCAGTACTTC. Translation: CASSGFEQYF.

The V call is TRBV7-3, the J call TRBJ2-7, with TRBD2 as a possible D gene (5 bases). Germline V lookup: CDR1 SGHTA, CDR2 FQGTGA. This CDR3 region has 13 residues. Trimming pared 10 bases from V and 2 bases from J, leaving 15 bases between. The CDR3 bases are TGTGCCACGAACGTGGACTGCACCTACGAGCAGTACTTC. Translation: CATNVDCTYEQYF.

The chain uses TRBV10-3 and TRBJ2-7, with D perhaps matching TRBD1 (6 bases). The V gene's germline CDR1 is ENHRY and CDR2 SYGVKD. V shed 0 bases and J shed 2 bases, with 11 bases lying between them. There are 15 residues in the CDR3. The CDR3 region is CAISESGGSPYEQYF. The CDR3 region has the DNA TGTGCCATCAGTGAGTCTGGGGGCTCCCCCTACGAGCAGTACTTC.

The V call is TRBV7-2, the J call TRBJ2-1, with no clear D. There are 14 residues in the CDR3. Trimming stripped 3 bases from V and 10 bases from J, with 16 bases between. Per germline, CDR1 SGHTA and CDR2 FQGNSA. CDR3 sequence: CASSFNSGFMEQFF. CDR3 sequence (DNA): TGTGCCAGCAGCTTTAATTCCGGCTTCATGGAGCAGTTCTTC.

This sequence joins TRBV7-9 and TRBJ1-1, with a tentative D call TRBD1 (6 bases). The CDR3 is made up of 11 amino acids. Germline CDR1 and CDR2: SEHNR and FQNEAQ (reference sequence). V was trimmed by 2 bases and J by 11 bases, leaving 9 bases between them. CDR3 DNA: TGTGCCAGCAGCTTACTACAGGGTGCTTTCTTT. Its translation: CASSLLQGAFF.

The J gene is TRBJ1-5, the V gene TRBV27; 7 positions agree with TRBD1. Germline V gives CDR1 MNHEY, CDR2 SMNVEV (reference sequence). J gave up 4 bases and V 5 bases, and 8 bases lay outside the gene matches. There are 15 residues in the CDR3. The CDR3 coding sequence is TGTGCCAGCAGTCCCCGGGACAGAAGTAATCAGCCCCAGCATTTT. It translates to CASSPRDRSNQPQHF.

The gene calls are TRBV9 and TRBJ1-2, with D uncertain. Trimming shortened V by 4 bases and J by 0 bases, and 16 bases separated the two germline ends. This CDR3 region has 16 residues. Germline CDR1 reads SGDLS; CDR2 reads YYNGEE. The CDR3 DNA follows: TGTGCCAGCAGCACTTCCCGAGAACACTCTAACTATGGCTACACCTTC. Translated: CASSTSREHSNYGYTF.

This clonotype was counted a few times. CDR3 residues: CASSEGASGWTEAFF. CDR3 nucleotides: TGTGCCAGCAGTGAAGGTGCTTCAGGGTGGACTGAAGCTTTCTTT. The chain recombines TRBV6-1 with TRBJ1-1, with D possibly TRBD1 on 5 matching bases. The CDR3 is 15 residues long. V lost 1 base, J lost 5 bases, and 14 bases lay in between. The germline gives CDR1 MNHNS, CDR2 SASEGT.

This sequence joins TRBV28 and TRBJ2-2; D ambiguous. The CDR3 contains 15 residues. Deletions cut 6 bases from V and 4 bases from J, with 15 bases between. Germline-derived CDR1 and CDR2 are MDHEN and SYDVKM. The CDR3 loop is CASSRTRRVTGELFF. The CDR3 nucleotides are TGTGCCAGCAGCCGGACCCGCCGTGTCACCGGGGAGCTGTTTTTT.

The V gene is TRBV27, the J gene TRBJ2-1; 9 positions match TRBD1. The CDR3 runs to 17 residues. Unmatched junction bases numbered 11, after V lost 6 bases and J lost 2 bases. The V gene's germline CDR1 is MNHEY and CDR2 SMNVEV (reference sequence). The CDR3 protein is CASRPLSGQGPYNEQFF. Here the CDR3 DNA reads TGTGCCAGCAGACCCCTCTCGGGACAGGGTCCCTACAATGAGCAGTTCTTC.